Shown below are 23 T cell receptor beta chains from a single sample sequenced in a study of tumor-infiltrating lymphocytes in primary liver carcinoma. From 500 ng of total RNA, TCR beta-specific cDNA was reverse-transcribed using a constant-region primer. Libraries covering TCR beta were generated through three nested multiplex PCR rounds (using a slightly modified ARM-PCR). PCR rounds one and two used TRBV1-TRBV30 forward primers with a C-beta reverse primer for 9 to 10 cycles each. MiXCR, run by TCRdb on the multiplex PCR reads, gives a single entry per CDR3 protein. Of 95,000 to 100,000 distinct CDR3 sequences listed, around two thirds are singletons. The tissue used was unsorted bulk material of 20-30 mg. RNA and DNA were co-extracted from it with the AllPrep DNA/RNA mini kit. The sample taken for sequencing was liver tumor tissue from sampling region 2. Regarding subset: tumor region T2, inferior pole. These receptors all come from a woman aged 55-69 years with primary liver carcinoma and hepatitis B virus infection.

The chain joins TRBV6-2 or TRBV6-3 to TRBJ2-2; D not resolved. The CDR3 has 14 amino acids. Deletions cut 5 bases from V and 8 bases from J, with 15 bases between. Looked up from germline, CDR1 is MNHEY and CDR2 is SVGEGT. The CDR3 reads CASSDGVSTGELFF. The DNA of the CDR3 is TGTGCCAGCAGTGACGGAGTGAGCACAGGGGAGCTGTTTTTT.

The V call is TRBV28, the J call TRBJ2-1, with D unclear. V lost 3 bases and J lost 8, with 14 bases in between. This CDR3 region has 14 residues. From germline, CDR1 is MDHEN and CDR2 SYDVKM. As DNA, the CDR3 is TGTGCCAGCAGTTTGGCGAGCTCCTATGATGAGCAGTTCTTC. Residues: CASSLASSYDEQFF. Combining the CDR3 with reference TRBV28 and TRBJ2-1 gives the whole variable domain DVKVTQSSRYLVKRTGEKVFLECVQDMDHENMFWYRQDPGLGLRLIYFSYDVKMKEKGDIPEGYSVSREKKERFSLILESASTNQTSMYLCASSLASSYDEQFFGPGTRLTVL.

With regard to this clonotype: One end of the junction varies from germline; a read error may be responsible. The chain carries TRBV2 and TRBJ2-5; D ambiguous. Germline lookup yields CDR1 SNHLY and CDR2 FYNNEI. The CDR3 runs 11 residues. In DNA, the CDR3 is TGTGACAGCAATGTGGGGGAGACCCAGTACTTC. Its protein is CDSNVGETQYF.

This clonotype was found a few times. The chain combines TRBV5-1 with TRBJ2-5; 7 bases are shared with TRBD1. Losses at the gene ends were 4 bases for V and 7 bases for J; bases not matched to a gene: 13. CDR1 SGHRS and CDR2 YFSETQ come from the germline V gene. This CDR3 contains 15 residues. The CDR3 nucleotides are TGCGCCAGCAGCCCAACGACAGGGTTAAGGGTGACCCAGTACTTC. Its translation is CASSPTTGLRVTQYF.

About this clonotype: The CDR3 ends on some other residue instead of the conserved phenylalanine or tryptophan, so this is likely a read error. The V gene is TRBV28, the J gene TRBJ2-5, with TRBD1 as a possible D gene (6 bases). V was cut by 5 bases and J by 5 bases, with 12 bases left in between. Germline V gene sequence: CDR1 MDHEN, CDR2 SYDVKM. CDR3 length: 13 amino acids. CDR3 nucleotides: TGTGCCAGCAGTCGGACAGAGCTGGAGACCCAGTACCTC. Translated: CASSRTELETQYL.

The rearrangement joins TRBV7-9 to TRBJ2-7; no reliable D call. Germline CDR1 reads SEHNR; CDR2 reads FQNEAQ (reference sequence). Trimming removed 5 bases from V and 3 bases from J, with 8 bases in between. The CDR3 totals 12 residues. The CDR3 spells CASSHDVYEQYF. CDR3 nucleotides: TGTGCCAGCAGCCACGACGTCTACGAGCAGTACTTC.

In the case of this clonotype: The CDR3 does not end in the conserved phenylalanine or tryptophan, so this is likely a read error. The limits of the CDR3 on the DNA are not certain, so only TCRdb's listed CDR3 is given. The rearrangement joins TRBV7-9 to TRBJ2-1; whether TRBD1, the table's D call, matches the DNA was not checked. Germline-derived CDR1 and CDR2 are SEHNR and FQNEAQ (reference sequence). The CDR3 is 17 residues long, ends included. CDR3 loop: CAISAPGTGGLYNEQFS.

Details on this clonotype: A read error may be the cause here, since a much bigger clone is one base away. V gene TRBV5-6 combines with J gene TRBJ2-2; unclear D gene. With 4 bases removed from V and 1 base from J, the gap between germline ends came to 14 bases. The CDR3 consists of 16 residues. The germline V gene encodes CDR1 SGHDT and CDR2 YYEEEE. The CDR3 reads CASSQGRILNTGELFF. The CDR3 nucleotides are TGTGCCAGCAGCCAAGGACGGATCCTGAACACCGGGGAGCTGTTTTTT.

Comments on this clonotype: One end of the junction varies from germline; a read error may be responsible. The chain employs TRBV11-2 and TRBJ2-7; tentatively, D is TRBD2 (6 bases). The CDR3 covers 17 residues. The V gene's germline CDR1 is SGHAT and CDR2 FQNNGV. This CDR3 reads CASSLAEGIFNSYEQYF. The CDR3 nucleotides read TGTGCTAGCAGCTTGGCGGAGGGCATCTTTAATAGCTACGAGCAGTACTTC.

In this sample, this clonotype is medium-sized. The CDR3 loop reads CASSSGLGVNEKLFF. Written as DNA, the CDR3 is TGTGCCAGCAGCTCGGGACTTGGGGTTAATGAAAAACTGTTTTTT. The gene calls are TRBV11-2 and TRBJ1-4; possibly TRBD1 for D (5 bases). CDR1 and CDR2 (germline): SGHAT, FQNNGV. The CDR3 has 15 residues. Trimming took off 4 bases at V and 4 bases at J, with 13 bases between the two ends.

The CDR3 loop reads CASSNLSNEQFF. The CDR3 region has the DNA TGTGCCAGCAGTAACTTAAGCAACGAGCAGTTCTTC. This chain uses TRBV6-5 with TRBJ2-1; D is undetermined. CDR3 size: 12 residues. The germline V and J ends were trimmed by 5 bases and 10 bases, with 12 bases remaining between them. Per the germline V gene, CDR1 is MNHEY and CDR2 is SVGAGI.

The V and J genes are TRBV5-1 and TRBJ2-3; TRBD2 matches 11 bases. The length of the CDR3 is 15 residues. The germline V gene encodes CDR1 SGHRS and CDR2 YFSETQ. With V trimmed by 8 bases and J by 8 bases, 13 bases remained unmatched. The chain's CDR3 is CASATSGSLPGTQYF. The CDR3 bases are TGCGCCAGTGCTACTAGCGGGAGTCTCCCAGGTACGCAGTATTTT.

This clonotype came up many times. The CDR3 loop reads CASTKRRGTQSLGNTIYF. DNA of the CDR3: TGTGCCAGCACCAAGAGGAGGGGAACTCAGAGTCTTGGAAACACCATATATTTT. The chain combines TRBV6-1 with TRBJ1-3, with D maybe TRBD1 (5 bases). Germline V gives CDR1 MNHNS, CDR2 SASEGT. V dropped 7 bases and J dropped 3 bases, with 25 bases sitting between them. CDR3 size: 18 residues.

This clonotype was counted many times. This sequence joins TRBV28 and TRBJ2-5; TRBD1 matches at 10 bases. Germline CDR1 MDHEN, CDR2 SYDVKM. This CDR3 has 12 amino acids. With V trimmed by 4 bases and J by 11 bases, 4 bases remained unmatched. The CDR3 sequence is CASSSMDRGQYF. The CDR3 bases are TGTGCCAGCAGTTCGATGGACAGGGGGCAGTACTTC.

The rearrangement links TRBV2 to TRBJ2-2, with D maybe TRBD1 (6 bases). CDR3 length: 13 amino acids. Germline loops: CDR1 SNHLY, CDR2 FYNNEI. V shed 7 bases and J shed 6 bases, with 12 bases lying between them. The DNA of the CDR3 is TGTGCCAGCATGGACAGTGAGGCCGGGGAGCTGTTTTTT. It is translated as CASMDSEAGELFF.

Ten or more counts support this clonotype. The chain joins TRBV6-2 or TRBV6-3 to TRBJ1-1, with TRBD1 as a possible D gene (5 bases). This CDR3 contains 12 residues. Germline V CDR1 and CDR2: MNHEY, SVGEGT. Trimming removed 7 bases at V and 1 base at J, with 7 bases between. This chain's CDR3 is CASTQGNTEAFF. In DNA, the CDR3 is TGTGCCAGCACCCAGGGGAACACTGAAGCTTTCTTT.

This clonotype was counted at least ten times. Since a much larger clone is just one base distant, this may be a read error. This chain connects TRBV12-3 or TRBV12-4 to TRBJ2-7; no definite D call. This CDR3 contains 14 residues. The CDR3 DNA follows: TGTGCCAGCAGTTTAGCTGCTGGGTCCTACGGGCAGTACTTC. As protein: CASSLAAGSYGQYF.

To note about this clonotype: The CDR3 ends on some other residue instead of the conserved phenylalanine or tryptophan, so this is likely a read error. The J gene is TRBJ1-2, the V gene TRBV6-1; D uncertain. Germline V gene lookup returns CDR1 MNHNS and CDR2 SASEGT. The germline V and J ends were trimmed by 3 bases and 5 bases, with 10 bases remaining between them. The CDR3 runs to 13 residues. CDR3 loop: CASSESWGYGYTS. CDR3 nucleotide sequence: TGTGCCAGCAGTGAGAGCTGGGGATATGGCTACACCTCT.

This clonotype was found a few times. The chain couples TRBV2 to TRBJ2-7; D is possibly TRBD2 (6 bases). Germline V gene sequence: CDR1 SNHLY, CDR2 FYNNEI. The CDR3 length is 12 residues. V lost 7 bases to trimming and J lost 5 bases, with 12 bases between them. This CDR3 reads CASNSGAHEQYF. CDR3 bases: TGTGCCAGCAATAGCGGAGCCCACGAGCAGTACTTC.

As to this clonotype: The CDR3 does not end in the conserved phenylalanine or tryptophan, so this is likely a read error. J is TRBJ1-2 and V is TRBV11-2, with 11 bases aligning to TRBD1. Germline V CDR1 and CDR2: SGHAT, FQNNGV. This CDR3 has 15 residues. The CDR3 protein is CARSLDPGTGGSYTI. CDR3 in DNA: TGTGCCAGGAGCTTAGACCCCGGGACAGGGGGTAGCTACACCATC.

This clonotype was detected once. Mismatch with germline at one junction end may stem from a read error. The rearrangement uses TRBV18 and TRBJ1-1; D gene ambiguous. Germline CDR1 KGHSH, CDR2 LQKENI. The CDR3 is 13 amino acids. CDR3 sequence: CASSPNRNTEALF. For the CDR3, the DNA is TGTGCCAGCTCACCAAACCGCAACACTGAAGCTCTCTTT.

About this clonotype: Being one base from a much bigger clone, this may be a read error. This chain joins TRBV5-1 and TRBJ1-1; unclear D gene. The CDR3 has 13 amino acids. Germline V CDR1 and CDR2: SGHRS, YFSETQ. For the CDR3, the DNA is TGCACCAGCAGAACCGGGAGTAGTCCTGAAGCTTTCTTT. Amino acid sequence: CTSRTGSSPEAFF.

About this clonotype: At one end the junction does not follow the germline gene, possibly because of a read error. The rearrangement links TRBV5-5 to TRBJ1-1, with a weak D call TRBD1 (6 bases). CDR3 length equals 13 residues. The germline V gene encodes CDR1 SGHKS and CDR2 YYEKEE (reference sequence). As DNA, the CDR3 is TGTGCCAACAGCTTTTCTGGACAGACTGAAGTTTTCTTT. Protein: CANSFSGQTEVFF.